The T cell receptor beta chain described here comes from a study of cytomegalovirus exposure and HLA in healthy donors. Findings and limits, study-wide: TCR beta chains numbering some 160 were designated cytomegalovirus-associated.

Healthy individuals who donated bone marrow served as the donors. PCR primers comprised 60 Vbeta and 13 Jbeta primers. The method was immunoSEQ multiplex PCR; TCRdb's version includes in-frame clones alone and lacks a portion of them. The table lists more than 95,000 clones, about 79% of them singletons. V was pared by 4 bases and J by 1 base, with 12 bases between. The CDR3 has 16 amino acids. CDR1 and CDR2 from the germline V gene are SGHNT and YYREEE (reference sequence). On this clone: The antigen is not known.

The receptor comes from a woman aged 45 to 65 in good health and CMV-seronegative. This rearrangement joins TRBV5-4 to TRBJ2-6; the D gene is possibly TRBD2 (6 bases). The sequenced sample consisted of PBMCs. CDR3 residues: CASSSPGLSGANVLTF. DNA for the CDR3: TGTGCCAGCAGCAGCCCGGGACTGTCTGGGGCCAACGTCCTGACTTTC.